The 28 T cell receptor beta chains below come from one sample, sequenced in a study of blood T cell repertoires in COVID-19. The table came from immunoSEQ multiplex PCR; TCRdb's copy has only in-frame clones and leaves some out. The table includes around 250,000 clones, roughly four fifths detected once. What was sequenced was peripheral blood. Receptors were obtained from a woman of 80 years or more with acute or convalescent COVID-19.

The V and J genes are TRBV19 and TRBJ1-1; no definite D call. The CDR3 extends over 13 amino acids. Germline V gene lookup returns CDR1 LNHDA and CDR2 SQIVND (reference sequence). V lost 0 bases and J lost 5, with 7 bases in between. CDR3 in amino acids: CASSIDSGTEAFF. The CDR3 DNA sequence: TGTGCCAGTAGTATAGATTCGGGTACTGAAGCTTTCTTT.

This clone has a single count. The V and J genes are TRBV7-2 and TRBJ2-1, with 14 bases matching TRBD2. Germline V gene sequence: CDR1 SGHTA, CDR2 FQGNSA. This CDR3 is 16 amino acids long. Trimming cost V 3 bases and J 8 bases; bases outside gene matches: 6. This CDR3 reads CASSLRTSGRLDEQFF. In nucleotides, the CDR3 is TGTGCCAGCAGCTTGAGGACTAGCGGGAGGTTGGATGAGCAGTTCTTC.

The V gene is TRBV7-2, the J gene TRBJ1-4; 9 bases line up with TRBD1. The CDR3 covers 15 residues. J was trimmed by 7 bases and V by 3 bases; bases with no gene match: 6. The germline gives CDR1 SGHTA, CDR2 FQGNSA. The CDR3 is CASSLAGTGFEKLFF. The CDR3 nucleotides are TGTGCCAGCAGCTTGGCCGGGACAGGGTTTGAAAAACTGTTTTTT.

V gene TRBV5-1 combines with J gene TRBJ1-6; a possible D gene is TRBD1 (6 bases). Looked up from germline, CDR1 is SGHRS and CDR2 is YFSETQ. Trimming removed 5 bases from V and 4 bases from J, with 13 bases in between. CDR3 length: 15 residues. The CDR3 loop is CASSRTGQYNSPLHF. CDR3 sequence (DNA): TGCGCCAGCAGTCGAACAGGGCAGTATAATTCACCCCTCCACTTT.

The chain joins TRBV5-6 to TRBJ2-3; D possibly corresponds to TRBD2 (7 bases). The CDR3 length is 15 residues. V was trimmed by 3 bases and J by 3 bases, leaving 14 bases between them. Per germline, CDR1 SGHDT and CDR2 YYEEEE. The CDR3 DNA reads as TGTGCCAGCAGCTGGCGGGGGCGCCGGACAGATACGCAGTATTTT. It codes for CASSWRGRRTDTQYF.

The CDR3 DNA reads as TGCGCCAGCAGCGCGGAGGGACAGGGGGCCCACACCTTC. Protein sequence: CASSAEGQGAHTF. The genes are TRBV5-1 and TRBJ1-2; 12 nucleotides match TRBD1. Germline-derived CDR1 and CDR2 are SGHRS and YFSETQ. This CDR3 region has 13 residues. V was clipped by 4 bases and J by 12 bases; unmatched bases: 7.

The gene calls are TRBV4-2 and TRBJ1-4; a possible D gene is TRBD1 (6 bases). V was clipped by 1 base and J by 6 bases, with 9 bases between them. Germline-derived CDR1 and CDR2 are LGHNA and YNFKEQ. The CDR3 loop spans 14 amino acids. The CDR3: CASSQGGGDEKLFF. The CDR3 nucleotides are TGTGCCAGCAGCCAAGGAGGGGGAGATGAAAAACTGTTTTTT.

This rearrangement joins TRBV7-3 to TRBJ2-3; possibly TRBD2 for D (6 bases). This CDR3 spans 13 amino acids. Trimming shortened V by 2 bases and J by 6 bases, and 9 bases separated the two germline ends. CDR1 is SGHTA and CDR2 is FQGTGA in the germline V gene. CDR3 DNA sequence: TGTGCCAGCAGCTTACTAGCGATTGATACGCAGTATTTT. As protein: CASSLLAIDTQYF.

The genes are TRBV2 and TRBJ1-6, with D uncertain. Trimming removed 2 bases at V and 9 bases at J, with 14 bases between. CDR3 size: 15 residues. Germline V gene sequence: CDR1 SNHLY, CDR2 FYNNEI. DNA for the CDR3: TGTGCCAGCAGTGAAATCCCCGGGATGGGTTCACCCCTCCACTTT. Its translation: CASSEIPGMGSPLHF. The variable domain in full, with the rest retrieved from reference TRBV2 and TRBJ1-6, is EPEVTQTPSHQVTQMGQEVILRCVPISNHLYFYWYRQILGQKVEFLVSFYNNEISEKSEIFDDQFSVERPDGSNFTLKIRSTKLEDSAMYFCASSEIPGMGSPLHFGNGTRLTVT.

The V gene is TRBV10-3, the J gene TRBJ1-1, with 10 bases aligning to TRBD1. This CDR3 has 15 amino acids. Trimming cost V 6 bases and J 4 bases; bases outside gene matches: 8. The germline gives CDR1 ENHRY, CDR2 SYGVKD. The DNA for the CDR3 is TGTGCCATCAGAGACGGGACAGGGGTGCGCACTGAAGCTTTCTTT. This gives the protein CAIRDGTGVRTEAFF.

This clone was detected only a few times. The V call is TRBV4-2, the J call TRBJ2-7, with 7 bases identical to TRBD1. The germline V gene has CDR1 LGHNA and CDR2 YNFKEQ. The CDR3 consists of 15 residues. Germline trimming cut 1 base from V and 5 bases from J; bases unmatched to any gene: 8. CDR3 coding DNA: TGTGCCAGCAGCCAAGCGGGACAGCCTGGCCACGAGCAGTACTTC. As protein: CASSQAGQPGHEQYF.

V is TRBV23-1 and J is TRBJ2-7; the match to TRBD1 covers 7 bases. TRBV23-1 belongs to the ORF category, with a function that is uncertain. The J segment lost 2 bases and the V segment lost 9 bases, leaving 4 bases of the junction unmatched. The CDR3 runs 12 residues. CDR3 coding DNA: TGCGCCAGACCCGGGACAGCCTACGAGCAGTACTTC. Its protein product is CARPGTAYEQYF.

Note on this clone: Other DNA sequences in the sample encode the same CDR3. This chain joins TRBV7-2 and TRBJ1-1; 9 nucleotides align to TRBD1. V lost 2 bases and J lost 5; bases outside the gene matches: 6. Germline V gene sequence: CDR1 SGHTA, CDR2 FQGNSA. The CDR3 sequence is 15 residues long. CDR3 bases: TGTGCCAGCAGCTTAAGGGGACAGGGAGTAACTGAAGCTTTCTTT. Protein sequence: CASSLRGQGVTEAFF.

Concerning this clone itself: A much bigger clone sits one base away, suggesting this may be a read error. In the same sample, other DNA sequences code for this CDR3. This sequence joins TRBV5-4 and TRBJ1-5; TRBD1 aligns across 9 bases. Losses at the gene ends were 4 bases for V and 4 bases for J; bases not matched to a gene: 3. This CDR3 contains 14 residues. CDR1 is SGHNT, CDR2 YYREEE, per germline (reference sequence). CDR3 amino acids: CASSPGQGNQPQHF. Here the CDR3 DNA reads TGTGCCAGCAGCCCTGGACAGGGGAATCAGCCCCAGCATTTT. Using reference TRBV5-4 and TRBJ1-5 for the parts outside the CDR3, the full variable domain is ETGVTQSPTHLIKTRGQQVTLRCSSQSGHNTVSWYQQALGQGPQFIFQYYREEENGRGNFPPRFSGLQFPNYSSELNVNALELDDSALYLCASSPGQGNQPQHFGDGTRLSIL.

This clone has a single count. This chain links TRBV21-1 with TRBJ2-3; TRBD2, the table's D call, lacks a check against the DNA. TRBV21-1 is marked as a pseudogene. The CDR3 spans 17 residues. The DNA of the CDR3 is TGTGCCAGCAGCAAATATCCAGCGGGGGCGGACACAGATACGCAGTATTTT. This translates into CASSKYPAGADTDTQYF.

This sequence joins TRBV3-1 (or the pseudogene TRBV3-2) and TRBJ1-5; D may be TRBD1 (5 bases). The length of the CDR3 is 14 residues. Germline lookup yields CDR1 LGHDT and CDR2 YNNKEL (reference sequence). Trimming took off 0 bases at V and 7 bases at J, with 10 bases between the two ends. The CDR3 region is CASSQDSRGQPQHF. CDR3 sequence (DNA): TGTGCCAGCAGCCAAGATTCAAGGGGCCAGCCCCAGCATTTT.

The CDR3 DNA sequence: TGTGCCAGCAGTTACGCGGATCAGCCCCAGCATTTT. Its protein is CASSYADQPQHF. V and J are TRBV6-5 and TRBJ1-5, with D uncertain. CDR3 length: 12 amino acids. Germline CDR1 reads MNHEY; CDR2 reads SVGAGI. The V end lost 2 bases, the J end lost 5 bases, and 4 bases lay between the germline ends.

V and J are TRBV6-2 or TRBV6-3 and TRBJ1-1, with 7 bases matching TRBD1. Germline CDR1 and CDR2: MNHEY and SVGEGT. This CDR3 comprises 13 residues. The V and J ends lost 2 bases and 8 bases, in that order; junction bases with no gene match: 5. CDR3 nucleotide sequence: TGTGCCAGCAGTTACGTAGGGGGCGGAGAAGCTTTCTTT. Its protein product is CASSYVGGGEAFF.

The rearrangement links TRBV5-8 to TRBJ2-7; TRBD2 agrees at 7 bases. The CDR3 loop spans 15 amino acids. Germline V CDR1 and CDR2: SGHTS, YDEGEE. With V trimmed by 4 bases and J by 2 bases, 9 bases remained unmatched. This CDR3 reads CASSIQGSGPYEQYF. CDR3 nucleotide sequence: TGTGCCAGCAGCATTCAGGGTAGCGGGCCCTACGAGCAGTACTTC.

The CDR3: CASSIDRSNQPQHF. The CDR3, as DNA: TGTGCCAGCTCAATAGACAGGAGCAATCAGCCCCAGCATTTT. V and J are TRBV18 and TRBJ1-5; D possibly corresponds to TRBD1 (6 bases). Trimming took off 5 bases at V and 1 base at J, with 9 bases between the two ends. The CDR3 contains 14 residues. In germline, CDR1 is KGHSH, CDR2 LQKENI.

V gene TRBV28 combines with J gene TRBJ1-4; TRBD1 matches 9 bases. V shed 6 bases and J 7 bases; nucleotides not matched to a gene: 6. The CDR3 loop spans 14 amino acids. From germline, CDR1 is MDHEN and CDR2 SYDVKM. Written as DNA, the CDR3 is TGTGCCAGCAGCTTGGGACAGGGTTTTGAAAAACTGTTTTTT. Protein sequence: CASSLGQGFEKLFF.

The chain employs TRBV11-2 and TRBJ2-3, with D possibly matching TRBD1 (6 bases). The V gene lost 5 bases and the J gene lost 2 bases, with 14 bases spanning the gap. Germline CDR1 SGHAT, CDR2 FQNNGV. The CDR3 loop spans 15 amino acids. The DNA for the CDR3 is TGTGCCAGCAGCCTGGGACAAAGAAACACAGATACGCAGTATTTT. Amino acids: CASSLGQRNTDTQYF. Drawing the rest from reference TRBV11-2 and TRBJ2-3, the complete variable domain is EAGVAQSPRYKIIEKRQSVAFWCNPISGHATLYWYQQILGQGPKLLIQFQNNGVVDDSQLPKDRFSAERLKGVDSTLKIQPAKLEDSAVYLCASSLGQRNTDTQYFGPGTRLTVL.

The CDR3 reads CASSLDYYGYTF. CDR3 nucleotide sequence: TGTGCCAGCAGCTTAGATTATTATGGCTACACCTTC. This chain uses TRBV7-9 with TRBJ1-2, with no clear D. The germline V gene encodes CDR1 SEHNR and CDR2 FQNEAQ (reference sequence). The length of the CDR3 is 12 residues. The ends were cut back, 1 base at V and 5 bases at J, with 5 bases in the middle.

This clone was counted between two and nine times. The chain carries TRBV7-2 and TRBJ2-1, with D perhaps TRBD2 (6 bases). The CDR3 contains 14 residues. The ends were cut back, 4 bases at V and 6 bases at J, with 13 bases in the middle. Germline V gene sequence: CDR1 SGHTA, CDR2 FQGNSA. CDR3 coding DNA: TGTGCCAGCAGCTCAACGGGACTCCCCAATGAGCAGTTCTTC. It translates to CASSSTGLPNEQFF. The variable domain in full, with the rest retrieved from reference TRBV7-2 and TRBJ2-1, is GAGVSQSPSNKVTEKGKDVELRCDPISGHTALYWYRQSLGQGLEFLIYFQGNSAPDKSGLPSDRFSAERTGGSVSTLTIQRTQQEDSAVYLCASSSTGLPNEQFFGPGTRLTVL.

The CDR3, as DNA: TGTGCCAGCAGCCCGCAGACAGGGGGCAACACTGAAGCTTTCTTT. Amino acid sequence: CASSPQTGGNTEAFF. The rearrangement joins TRBV7-2 to TRBJ1-1, with TRBD1 identical over 10 bases. With V trimmed by 5 bases and J by 2 bases, 5 bases remained unmatched. CDR1 and CDR2 from the germline V gene are SGHTA and FQGNSA. The CDR3 extends over 15 amino acids.

The chain employs TRBV6-2 or TRBV6-3 and TRBJ1-1, with 9 nucleotides matching TRBD1. The CDR3 sequence is 15 residues long. The germline CDR1 and CDR2 sequences are MNHEY and SVGEGT. After removal of 5 bases from V and 1 base from J, the junction contained 5 bases not matched to a gene. Here the CDR3 reads CASSPRDRANTEAFF. CDR3 sequence (DNA): TGTGCCAGCAGTCCCCGGGACAGGGCGAACACTGAAGCTTTCTTT.

This sequence joins TRBV6-5 and TRBJ1-6, with D maybe TRBD1 (5 bases). Trimming shortened V by 7 bases and J by 8 bases, and 12 bases separated the two germline ends. The CDR3 spans 13 residues. Germline values: CDR1 MNHEY, CDR2 SVGAGI. CDR3 bases: TGTGCCAGCAAAGTATCGGGGGATTCACCCCTCCACTTT. Translated: CASKVSGDSPLHF.

This clone was seen a handful of times. The chain has TRBV28 and TRBJ1-3, with a tentative D call TRBD1 (5 bases). V shed 4 bases and J shed 0 bases, with 13 bases lying between them. The CDR3 runs 16 residues. From germline, CDR1 is MDHEN and CDR2 SYDVKM. CDR3 nucleotide sequence: TGTGCCAGCAGTTCTGCGGGGGAGAGCTCTGGAAACACCATATATTTT. The encoded protein is CASSSAGESSGNTIYF.